These 2 T cell receptor beta chains share one sample of origin, sequenced in a study of monozygotic twins with cystic fibrosis. Produced via immunoSEQ multiplex PCR; TCRdb's table is partial and in-frame only. The sample has around 7,500 clones, approximately 93% seen once. Specimen: blood. Receptors originate from a boy aged 2 to 10 with cystic fibrosis.

The rearrangement uses TRBV7-2 and TRBJ2-5; D is ambiguous. The CDR3 loop spans 12 amino acids. The germline gives CDR1 SGHTA, CDR2 FQGNSA. Deletions cut 5 bases from V and 5 bases from J, with 9 bases between. The CDR3 DNA reads as TGTGCCAGCAGCCGCCCCGGGGAGACCCAGTACTTC. Its translation is CASSRPGETQYF.

The chain joins TRBV7-8 to TRBJ2-3; D gene uncertain. The CDR3 runs to 14 residues. In germline, CDR1 is SGHVS, CDR2 FQNEAQ. The V gene lost 1 base and the J gene lost 5 bases, with 10 bases spanning the gap. CDR3 amino acids: CASSLEFRGDTQYF. CDR3 sequence (DNA): TGTGCCAGCAGCTTAGAGTTCCGAGGAGATACGCAGTATTTT.